Included here is one T cell receptor (beta chain) sequence, with context. Antigen unknown. The data were obtained in a study of T-cell memory formation after mild COVID-19. About the study: For the most part, TCR clusters were specific to one donor. Overall study results and limits: Contracting clones, day 15 to 85, had balanced CD4/CD8, and later expanders favored CD4+.

With 6 bases removed from V and 3 bases from J, the gap between germline ends came to 14 bases. The V gene's germline CDR1 is MNHEY and CDR2 SVGAGI. The CDR3 contains 14 residues. TCRdb reprocessed the 5' RACE reads with MiXCR, giving one entry per CDR3 protein. Of approximately 290,000 distinct CDR3 sequences in the sample, 15% were seen once. The chain combines TRBV6-5 with TRBJ1-1; D unclear. The clonotype comes from a man aged 18 to 35 who had mild COVID-19 (a few samples of this study predate the infection). Cell type and time point are not known. The specimen sequenced was PBMCs or a T cell subset sorted from them (not recorded which). CDR3 sequence: CASREVYPDTEAFF. The CDR3 DNA reads TGTGCCAGCAGAGAGGTTTACCCGGACACTGAAGCTTTCTTT.